Each of the 22 T cell receptor beta chains below was sequenced from the same sample in a study of blood T cells in healthy people across ages. Through a sample-barcoded 5' primer and a J-beta primer mix, a second PCR was run for roughly 6 to 11 cycles. MiXCR was run by TCRdb on the 5' RACE reads, yielding one entry per CDR3 protein. The sample has about 680,000 distinct CDR3 sequences, approximately 49% seen once; the top ten hold 30% to 40%. Sample: blood. The receptors shown here come from an older woman in good health.

This sequence joins TRBV5-1 and TRBJ2-5; D is ambiguous. Germline CDR1 reads SGHRS; CDR2 reads YFSETQ. Trimming left V 0 bases short and J 6 bases short, with 12 bases between. CDR3 length equals 14 residues. The CDR3 sequence is CASSLGASQKTQYF. CDR3 sequence (DNA): TGCGCCAGCAGCTTGGGGGCTAGTCAGAAGACCCAGTACTTC. Full variable domain (outside the CDR3, taken from reference TRBV5-1 and TRBJ2-5): KAGVTQTPRYLIKTRGQQVTLSCSPISGHRSVSWYQQTPGQGLQFLFEYFSETQRNKGNFPGRFSGRQFSNSRSEMNVSTLELGDSALYLCASSLGASQKTQYFGPGTRLLVL.

This CDR3 reads CASSRYGQYF. CDR3 in DNA: TGTGCCAGCAGTCGGTATGGGCAGTATTTT. The V gene is TRBV28, the J gene TRBJ2-3; D not resolved. This CDR3 region has 10 residues. V shed 5 bases and J shed 11 bases, with 8 bases lying between them. Germline CDR1 is MDHEN and CDR2 is SYDVKM. Full variable domain (remainder filled in from reference TRBV28 and TRBJ2-3): DVKVTQSSRYLVKRTGEKVFLECVQDMDHENMFWYRQDPGLGLRLIYFSYDVKMKEKGDIPEGYSVSREKKERFSLILESASTNQTSMYLCASSRYGQYFGPGTRLTVL.

The V call is TRBV29-1, the J call TRBJ1-1; 7 bases fit TRBD1. The V gene's germline CDR1 is SQVTM and CDR2 ANQGSEA. The V and J ends lost 8 bases and 6 bases, in that order; junction bases with no gene match: 15. The CDR3 covers 14 residues. Here the CDR3 reads CSIARTGSLAEAFF. DNA for the CDR3: TGCAGCATTGCACGGACAGGTTCTCTGGCTGAAGCTTTCTTT. The whole variable domain, filled in from reference TRBV29-1 and TRBJ1-1, reads SAVISQKPSRDICQRGTSLTIQCQVDSQVTMMFWYRQQPGQSLTLIATANQGSEATYESGFVIDKFPISRPNLTFSTLTVSNMSPEDSSIYLCSIARTGSLAEAFFGQGTRLTVV.

The V gene is TRBV7-2, the J gene TRBJ1-2; D call uncertain. Deletions cut 3 bases from V and 6 bases from J, with 17 bases between. Germline CDR1 SGHTA, CDR2 FQGNSA. The CDR3 covers 15 residues. The CDR3 nucleotides read TGTGCCAGCAGCTTGGCAGGCCTCCTCAACCATGGCTACACCTTC. Amino acids: CASSLAGLLNHGYTF.

This chain joins TRBV6-2 or TRBV6-3 and TRBJ2-7; the D gene is possibly TRBD2 (6 bases). V shed 0 bases and J shed 3 bases, with 15 bases lying between them. CDR1 and CDR2 (germline): MNHEY, SVGEGT. This CDR3 comprises 16 residues. CDR3 coding DNA: TGTGCCAGCAGTTACTCAGATCCGGGACTGGTCTACGAGCAGTACTTC. This translates into CASSYSDPGLVYEQYF.

This chain links TRBV28 with TRBJ1-2, with D unresolved. The CDR3 runs to 14 residues. Germline V gene data show CDR1 as MDHEN and CDR2 as SYDVKM. The V end was cut by 2 bases, the J end by 1 base, with 8 bases between. CDR3 protein: CASSLGRFNYGYTF. Here the CDR3 DNA reads TGTGCCAGCAGTTTAGGGCGGTTTAACTATGGCTACACCTTC.

The V call is TRBV27, the J call TRBJ2-1; no clear D gene. The CDR3 runs to 14 residues. The germline gives CDR1 MNHEY, CDR2 SMNVEV (reference sequence). Trimming took 10 bases from V and 7 from J, leaving 20 bases between them. The CDR3, as DNA: TGTGCCACCAAACTCACCGTGAGGTGGAATGAGCAGTTCTTC. Translation: CATKLTVRWNEQFF.

This clonotype showed up just a few times. V gene TRBV3-1 combines with J gene TRBJ2-7; D possibly corresponds to TRBD1 (6 bases). This CDR3 region has 13 residues. CDR1 LGHDT and CDR2 YNNKEL come from the germline V gene (reference sequence). The V gene lost 6 bases and the J gene lost 2 bases, with 11 bases spanning the gap. Here the CDR3 reads CASRDSVTYEQYF. CDR3 sequence (DNA): TGTGCCAGCAGGGACAGCGTGACCTACGAGCAGTACTTC.

This clonotype was counted once. J is TRBJ2-1 and V is TRBV6-2 or TRBV6-3, with a tentative D call TRBD2 (5 bases). The CDR3 is made up of 16 amino acids. CDR1 is MNHEY and CDR2 is SVGEGT in the germline V gene. Trimming stripped 4 bases from V and 5 bases from J, with 18 bases between. The CDR3 nucleotides are TGTGCCAGCAGTTCACTAGAGCTGGCACGAAACAATGAGCAGTTCTTC. This translates into CASSSLELARNNEQFF.

V usage is TRBV20-1 and J usage is TRBJ2-7; weak D call: TRBD2 (6 bases). CDR1 and CDR2 from the germline V gene are DFQATT and SNEGSKA (reference sequence). The CDR3 is 14 residues long. Trimming took 6 bases from V and 0 from J, leaving 15 bases between them. CDR3 sequence reads: CSAEAGGTSYEQYF. The DNA for the CDR3 is TGCAGTGCAGAGGCGGGCGGGACCTCCTACGAGCAGTACTTC.

The gene calls are TRBV19 and TRBJ1-5; D call uncertain. Germline V CDR1 and CDR2: LNHDA, SQIVND (reference sequence). The CDR3 runs to 13 residues. Trimming took off 6 bases at V and 5 bases at J, with 11 bases between the two ends. This CDR3 reads CASSPLGDQPQHF. The CDR3 DNA follows: TGTGCCAGTAGCCCGCTCGGGGATCAGCCCCAGCATTTT.

V and J are TRBV5-6 and TRBJ2-7, with a possible D match to TRBD1 (6 bases). Germline CDR1 SGHDT, CDR2 YYEEEE. The CDR3 runs 16 residues. Trimming cost V 0 bases and J 0 bases, with 13 bases left between them. CDR3 nucleotides: TGTGCCAGCAGCTTGGCCGGACAGCCGGCCTCCTACGAGCAGTACTTC. Amino acid sequence: CASSLAGQPASYEQYF.

This chain links TRBV6-2 or TRBV6-3 with TRBJ2-5; 14 bases are a match to TRBD2. V lost 4 bases to trimming and J lost 4 bases; unmatched junction nucleotides: 11. This CDR3 has 18 amino acids. The V gene's germline CDR1 is MNHEY and CDR2 SVGEGT. As DNA, the CDR3 is TGTGCCAGCAGTTGGGGACTAGCGGGAGCACGGAGTCTAGAGACCCAGTACTTC. As protein: CASSWGLAGARSLETQYF.

This clonotype was observed once. This sequence joins TRBV15 and TRBJ2-5; 7 nucleotides line up with TRBD2. This CDR3 region has 17 residues. V trimming: 0 bases; J trimming: 4 bases; junction bases outside the gene matches: 11. The germline gives CDR1 LNHNV, CDR2 YYDKDF (reference sequence). The CDR3 here is CATSRDLASGLLETQYF. The DNA for the CDR3 is TGTGCCACCAGCAGAGATTTGGCTAGCGGCCTCTTAGAGACCCAGTACTTC.

J is TRBJ2-5 and V is TRBV9; D might be TRBD1 (6 bases). Germline assignment: CDR1 SGDLS and CDR2 YYNGEE. The length of the CDR3 is 16 residues. V lost 4 bases, J lost 11 bases, and 27 bases lay in between. CDR3 nucleotides: TGTGCCAGCAGCCCCGCGCAGGGGACCTCCTACAATGAGCAGTACTTC. This translates into CASSPAQGTSYNEQYF.

CDR3 sequence: CSVDGNGYEQYF. CDR3 nucleotides: TGCAGCGTTGACGGGAATGGCTACGAGCAGTACTTC. The rearrangement links TRBV29-1 to TRBJ2-7, with a possible D match to TRBD2 (5 bases). V gave up 3 bases and J gave up 3 bases, with 9 bases separating them. Germline assignment: CDR1 SQVTM and CDR2 ANQGSEA. This CDR3 region has 12 residues.

The J gene is TRBJ2-3, the V gene TRBV10-3, with 13 bases identical to TRBD2. The CDR3 runs to 16 residues. CDR1 and CDR2 from the germline V gene are ENHRY and SYGVKD. Unmatched junction bases numbered 2, after V lost 4 bases and J lost 1 base. DNA of the CDR3: TGTGCCATCAGTGGCGGGACTAGCGGGGGCACAGATACGCAGTATTTT. Translation: CAISGGTSGGTDTQYF.

This clonotype was counted a few times. The J gene is TRBJ1-5, the V gene TRBV12-3 or TRBV12-4; D unclear. The CDR3 loop spans 15 amino acids. Between the trimmed V and J ends, which lost 6 bases and 1 base, there was a span of 13 bases. This CDR3 is CASSQSGQSNQPQHF. CDR3 sequence (DNA): TGTGCCAGCAGCCAAAGTGGCCAAAGCAATCAGCCCCAGCATTTT.

This clonotype was seen a single time. The chain uses TRBV20-1 and TRBJ2-1; 12 nucleotides match TRBD2. The germline CDR1 and CDR2 sequences are DFQATT and SNEGSKA (reference sequence). The ends lost 6 bases at V and 6 bases at J; junction bases unmatched: 9. The CDR3 sequence is 15 residues long. The DNA for the CDR3 is TGCAGTGCCAACCCGACTAGCGGGAGAACCAATGAGCAGTTCTTC. Translated: CSANPTSGRTNEQFF.

The chain combines TRBV6-1 with TRBJ2-7; possibly TRBD1 for D (5 bases). The CDR3 extends over 13 amino acids. Germline CDR1 and CDR2: MNHNS and SASEGT. V lost 6 bases and J lost 3, with 12 bases in between. The CDR3 sequence is CASSATVYYEQYF. CDR3 DNA: TGTGCCAGCAGCGCGACAGTTTACTACGAGCAGTACTTC.

The V and J genes are TRBV14 and TRBJ2-1; 12 bases align to TRBD2. Looked up from germline, CDR1 is SGHDN and CDR2 is FVKESK. Trimming took 4 bases from V and 8 from J; bases not matched to a gene: 6. The CDR3 covers 15 residues. CDR3 residues: CASSPRLAGAHEQFF. The CDR3 nucleotides read TGTGCCAGCAGCCCGCGACTAGCGGGAGCCCATGAGCAGTTCTTC.

The gene calls are TRBV20-1 and TRBJ2-5, with TRBD1 matching over 7 bases. CDR1 is DFQATT and CDR2 is SNEGSKA in the germline V gene (reference sequence). The CDR3 loop spans 13 amino acids. CDR3 nucleotides: TGCAGCCAAGGGGGCGAGTACCAAGAGACCCAGTACTTC. Protein product: CSQGGEYQETQYF.